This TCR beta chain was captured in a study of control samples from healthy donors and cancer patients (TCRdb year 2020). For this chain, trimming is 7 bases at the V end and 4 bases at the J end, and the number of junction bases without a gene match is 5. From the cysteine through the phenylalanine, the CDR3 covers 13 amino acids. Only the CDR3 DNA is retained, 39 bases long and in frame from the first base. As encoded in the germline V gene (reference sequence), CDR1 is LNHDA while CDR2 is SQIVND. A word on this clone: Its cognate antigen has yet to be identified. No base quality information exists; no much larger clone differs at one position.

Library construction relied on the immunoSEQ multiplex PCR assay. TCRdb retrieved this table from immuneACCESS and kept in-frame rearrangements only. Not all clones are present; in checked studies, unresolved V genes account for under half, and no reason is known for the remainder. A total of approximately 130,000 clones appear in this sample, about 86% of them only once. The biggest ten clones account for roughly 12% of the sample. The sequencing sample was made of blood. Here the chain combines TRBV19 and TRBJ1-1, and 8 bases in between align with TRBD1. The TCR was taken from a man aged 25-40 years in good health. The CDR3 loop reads CASTVTGVTEAFF. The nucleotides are TGTGCCAGTACCGTGACAGGGGTCACTGAAGCTTTCTTT.